The T cell receptor beta chain described here comes from a study of Graves' ophthalmopathy and Graves' hyperthyroidism. General study points: Blood shared most expanded thyroid clonotypes above 0.001 frequency.

Under 3 months in duration, the ophthalmopathy in affected donors had moderate-to-severe activity, CAS ≥3 and NOSPECS ≥4. Points on this clonotype: Its antigen is undetermined.

RNA transcripts were the source from which TCR beta CDR3 regions were amplified. The first-round RT-PCR employed HTBI primers together with the Qiagen OneStep RT-PCR kit. A multiplex PCR was then performed as the second round. One entry per CDR3 protein results from TCRdb running MiXCR on the multiplex PCR reads. The table records about 660,000 distinct CDR3 sequences, about two fifths of them present only once. The V gene's germline CDR1 is SGHAT and CDR2 FQNNGV. CDR3 length equals 14 residues. Trimming pared 5 bases from V and 2 bases from J, leaving 13 bases between. The sequencing sample was made of peripheral blood. This clonotype was sampled from an adult man with Graves' ophthalmopathy. The V gene is TRBV11-2, the J gene TRBJ2-7, with D hard to call. This chain's CDR3 is CASSPRRWPYEQYF. The CDR3 DNA reads TGTGCCAGCAGCCCCCGAAGATGGCCCTACGAGCAGTACTTC.